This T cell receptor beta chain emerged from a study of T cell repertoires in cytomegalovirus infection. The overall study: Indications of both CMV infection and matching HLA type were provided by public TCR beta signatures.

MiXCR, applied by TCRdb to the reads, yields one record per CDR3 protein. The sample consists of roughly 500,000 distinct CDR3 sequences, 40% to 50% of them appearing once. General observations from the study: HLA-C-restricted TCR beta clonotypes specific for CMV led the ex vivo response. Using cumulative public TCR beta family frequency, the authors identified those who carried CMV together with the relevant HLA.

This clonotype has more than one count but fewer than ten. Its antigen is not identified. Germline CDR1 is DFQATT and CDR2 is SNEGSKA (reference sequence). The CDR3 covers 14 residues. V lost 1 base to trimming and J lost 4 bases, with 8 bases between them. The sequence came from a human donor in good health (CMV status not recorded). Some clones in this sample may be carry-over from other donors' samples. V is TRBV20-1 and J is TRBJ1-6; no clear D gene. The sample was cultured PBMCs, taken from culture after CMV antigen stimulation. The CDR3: CSARGQRYNSPLHF. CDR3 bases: TGCAGTGCTAGAGGGCAGAGATATAATTCACCCCTCCACTTT.